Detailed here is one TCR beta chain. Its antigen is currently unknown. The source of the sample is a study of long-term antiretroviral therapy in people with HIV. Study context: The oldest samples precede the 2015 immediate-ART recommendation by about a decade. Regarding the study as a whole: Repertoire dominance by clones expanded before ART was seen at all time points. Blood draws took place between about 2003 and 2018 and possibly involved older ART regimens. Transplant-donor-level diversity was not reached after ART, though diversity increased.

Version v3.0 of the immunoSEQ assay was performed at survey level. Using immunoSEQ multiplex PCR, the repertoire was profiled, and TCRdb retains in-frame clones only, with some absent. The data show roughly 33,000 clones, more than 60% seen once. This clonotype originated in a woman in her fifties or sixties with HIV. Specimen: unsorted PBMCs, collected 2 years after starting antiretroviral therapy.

CDR3 DNA sequence: TGTGCCAGCAGCCAGCGGGGGTCCGCCGCAGATACGCAGTATTTT. It codes for CASSQRGSAADTQYF. V usage is TRBV7-9 and J usage is TRBJ2-3; TRBD2 matches 8 bases. Germline V gene sequence: CDR1 SEHNR, CDR2 FQNEAQ (reference sequence). The ends lost 5 bases at V and 4 bases at J; junction bases unmatched: 8. This CDR3 has 15 residues.